This T cell receptor beta chain is from a study of OX40 agonist ivuxolimab in advanced cancers. Unmatched junction bases numbered 12, after V lost 6 bases and J lost 0 bases. The CDR3 loop spans 17 amino acids. In germline, CDR1 is MDHEN, CDR2 SYDVKM. Sequencing used immunoSEQ multiplex PCR; TCRdb keeps in-frame clones, though not all of them. The sample consists of around 50,000 clones, 90% to 95% of them appearing once. The source was CD4+ or CD8+ T cells sorted from blood, collected in a trial of the OX40 agonist ivuxolimab. This receptor was identified in an adult with an advanced solid tumor such as melanoma, head and neck, liver or kidney cancer. V usage is TRBV28 and J usage is TRBJ2-5; 8 bases map to TRBD2. The CDR3 is CASSPTTGRADQETQYF. Here the CDR3 DNA reads TGTGCCAGCAGCCCCACTACCGGGAGGGCCGACCAAGAGACCCAGTACTTC.